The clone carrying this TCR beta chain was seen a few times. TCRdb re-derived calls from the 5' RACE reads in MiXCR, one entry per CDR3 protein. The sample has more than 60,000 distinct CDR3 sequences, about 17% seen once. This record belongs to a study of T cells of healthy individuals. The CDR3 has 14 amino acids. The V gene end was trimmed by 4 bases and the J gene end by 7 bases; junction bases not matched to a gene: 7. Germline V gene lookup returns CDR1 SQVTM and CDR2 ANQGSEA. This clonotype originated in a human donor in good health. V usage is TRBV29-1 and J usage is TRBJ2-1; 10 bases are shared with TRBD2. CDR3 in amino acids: CSVGAGGVSNEQFF. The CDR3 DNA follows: TGCAGCGTTGGAGCGGGGGGGGTTTCTAATGAGCAGTTCTTC.